These T cell receptor beta chains were read from a single sample in a study of T cells in localized non-small cell lung cancer. Assay: immunoSEQ multiplex PCR; the TCRdb copy retains only in-frame clones and omits some. The sample yields roughly 71,000 clones, about 86% seen once. The material was peripheral blood, obtained before any cancer treatment. The receptors derive from a male donor at least 60 years old with stage III squamous cell lung carcinoma. CDR3s include the opening cysteine and the closing phenylalanine or tryptophan. The D gene is left open where the match is weak. Only some rows state a clone size, as once, few, many or a class for expanded clones.

>TRBJ1-1|NA|TRBV11-2|few
CASSLQGRVAFF
TGTGCCAGCAGCTTACAGGGACGAGTGGCTTTCTTT
>TRBJ1-2|TRBD1|TRBV7-2|NA
CASSLETGVYGYTF
TGTGCCAGCAGCTTAGAAACAGGGGTCTATGGCTACACCTTC
>TRBJ2-2|TRBD2|TRBV7-7|NA
CASSLDIQRGRDGELFF
TGTGCTAGCAGCTTAGATATCCAGCGGGGTCGGGACGGGGAGCTGTTTTTT
>TRBJ2-5|NA|TRBV19|NA
CASSRTGGAIQETQYF
TGTGCCAGTAGCCGTACTGGCGGGGCGATCCAAGAGACCCAGTACTTC
>TRBJ2-7|NA|TRBV11-2|few
CASSLGVYEQYF
TGTGCCAGCAGCTTAGGGGTCTACGAGCAGTACTTC
>TRBJ2-3|TRBD2|TRBV6-1|NA
CASRSGGAETQYF
TGTGCCAGCAGAAGCGGGGGGGCCGAGACGCAGTATTTT
>TRBJ1-1|NA|TRBV6-1|NA
CASSTSRTNTEAFF
TGTGCCAGCAGTACGAGCAGGACGAACACTGAAGCTTTCTTT
>TRBJ1-1|TRBD1|TRBV7-7|NA
CASSFGTGTEAFF
TGTGCCAGCAGCTTCGGGACAGGGACTGAAGCTTTCTTT
>TRBJ2-1|TRBD1|TRBV10-1|NA
CASKKSEAGQGSGEQFF
TGCGCCAGCAAGAAATCCGAAGCGGGACAGGGTTCTGGTGAGCAGTTCTTC
>TRBJ1-5|NA|TRBV6-6|NA
CASSTLGRGRNQPQHF
TGTGCCAGCAGTACCCTCGGCCGCGGGCGAAATCAGCCCCAGCATTTT
>TRBJ1-2|TRBD1|TRBV6-6|NA
CASSYGTGDYGYTF
TGTGCCAGCAGTTACGGGACAGGGGACTATGGCTACACCTTC
>TRBJ1-3|NA|TRBV18|NA
CASSPPVFSGNTIYF
TGTGCCAGCTCACCACCGGTGTTCTCTGGAAACACCATATATTTT
>TRBJ2-5|NA|TRBV7-3|few
CASSPGSQETQYF
TGTGCCAGCAGCCCGGGCTCCCAAGAGACCCAGTACTTC
>TRBJ2-5|NA|TRBV6-5|NA
CASTTWGQETQYF
TGTGCCAGCACCACGTGGGGGCAGGAGACCCAGTACTTC
>TRBJ2-5|NA|TRBV7-2|NA
CASSPGHSQETQYF
TGTGCCAGCAGCCCTGGACACTCCCAAGAGACCCAGTACTTC
>TRBJ1-1|NA|TRBV30|NA
CAWSTFAHLGRLPF
TGTGCCTGGAGTACCTTCGCCCATCTAGGCAGACTTCCATTT
>TRBJ2-6|NA|TRBV7-2|once
CASSSRRIAGSNVLTF
TGTGCCAGCAGCTCCAGACGGATTGCGGGGTCCAACGTCCTGACTTTC
>TRBJ1-3|TRBD1|TRBV6-1|NA
CASSRGHGAGNTIYF
TGTGCCAGCAGCAGGGGGCACGGCGCTGGAAACACCATATATTTT
>TRBJ2-2|TRBD1|TRBV6-1|NA
CASSGRTGTGELFF
TGTGCCAGCAGTGGGAGGACAGGCACCGGGGAGCTGTTTTTT
>TRBJ1-5|NA|TRBV19|NA
CASSRGLAEGWPQHF
TGTGCCAGTAGTCGGGGTTTGGCAGAAGGGTGGCCCCAGCATTTT
>TRBJ1-5|NA|TRBV10-3|NA
CAISEPYQPQHF
TGTGCCATCAGTGAGCCTTATCAGCCCCAGCATTTT
>TRBJ2-7|NA|TRBV6-1|NA
CASSAAGLREQYF
TGTGCCAGCAGCGCGGCCGGGCTTCGCGAGCAGTACTTC
>TRBJ1-2|NA|TRBV5-4|NA
CASSSGGFNYGYTF
TGTGCCAGCAGCTCCGGTGGGTTTAACTATGGCTACACCTTC
>TRBJ2-1|NA|TRBV6-6|NA
CASSKVSYNEQFF
TGTGCCAGCAGTAAGGTATCCTACAATGAGCAGTTCTTC
>TRBJ1-2|NA|TRBV7-9|NA
CASSSLGGPYGYTF
TGTGCCAGCAGCTCCCTAGGAGGACCATATGGCTACACCTTC
>TRBJ2-5|NA|TRBV30|NA
CAWSAKTGGTQETQYF
TGTGCCTGGAGTGCCAAGACAGGAGGGACCCAAGAGACCCAGTACTTC
>TRBJ2-2|TRBD1|TRBV7-9|NA
CASSSRQGGTGELFF
TGTGCCAGCAGCTCGCGACAGGGTGGCACCGGGGAGCTGTTTTTT
>TRBJ2-1|TRBD2|TRBV11-2|NA
CASSFSGGAAQNEQFF
TGTGCCAGCAGCTTTAGCGGGGGGGCCGCTCAGAATGAGCAGTTCTTC
>TRBJ1-2|NA|TRBV14|NA
CASSQDRRGINYGYTF
TGTGCCAGCAGCCAAGATAGAAGGGGGATTAACTATGGCTACACCTTC
>TRBJ1-2|TRBD1|TRBV7-2|NA
CASSQGGLPYGYTF
TGTGCCAGCAGCCAGGGGGGACTTCCATATGGCTACACCTTC
>TRBJ2-2|NA|TRBV7-2|NA
CASSFERGELFF
TGTGCCAGCAGCTTCGAAAGGGGGGAGCTGTTTTTT
>TRBJ2-7|TRBD1|TRBV29-1|NA
CSARGGQGSYEQYF
TGCAGCGCCCGAGGGGGACAGGGAAGCTACGAGCAGTACTTC
>TRBJ1-5|NA|TRBV5-4|NA
CASSPSPSNNQPQHF
TGTGCCAGCAGCCCCTCTCCCTCCAACAATCAGCCCCAGCATTTT
>TRBJ1-5|NA|TRBV4-1|NA
CASSQEGEWRPQHF
TGCGCCAGCAGCCAAGAGGGGGAGTGGAGGCCCCAGCATTTT
>TRBJ2-3|TRBD1|TRBV6-1|NA
CASRTDRGRMDTQYF
TGTGCCAGCAGAACCGACAGGGGTAGGATGGATACGCAGTATTTT
>TRBJ2-1|NA|TRBV5-1|once
CASSLPSNEQFF
TGCGCCAGCAGCCTTCCTAGTAATGAGCAGTTCTTC
>TRBJ2-1|TRBD1|TRBV5-6|once
CASSATDRDNEQFF
TGTGCCAGCAGCGCAACAGACAGGGACAATGAGCAGTTCTTC
>TRBJ2-2|TRBD1|TRBV6-1|NA
CASRGGQGPPGELFF
TGTGCCAGCAGGGGAGGACAGGGACCCCCCGGGGAGCTGTTTTTT
>TRBJ2-2|NA|TRBV6-5|NA
CASEGDGELFF
TGTGCCAGCGAAGGAGACGGGGAGCTGTTTTTT
>TRBJ2-3|TRBD2|TRBV5-1|NA
CASSLAGGTDTQYF
TGCGCCAGCAGCTTAGCGGGGGGGACAGATACGCAGTATTTT
>TRBJ2-1|NA|TRBV19|NA
CASTQGGRGTDEQFF
TGTGCCAGTACGCAGGGGGGGCGAGGGACCGATGAGCAGTTCTTC
>TRBJ1-1|NA|TRBV6-6|NA
CASTGTQRGEAFF
TGTGCCAGCACCGGGACTCAAAGAGGTGAAGCTTTCTTT
>TRBJ2-5|TRBD1|TRBV5-4|NA
CASSQPRTGGGETQYF
TGTGCCAGCAGCCAACCTCGGACAGGGGGAGGAGAGACCCAGTACTTC
>TRBJ1-1|NA|TRBV11-2|NA
CASSQVNTEAFF
TGTGCCAGCAGCCAGGTGAACACTGAAGCTTTCTTT
>TRBJ1-2|NA|TRBV19|NA
CASSPQGGNYGYTF
TGTGCCAGTAGTCCCCAAGGCGGGAACTATGGCTACACCTTC
>TRBJ2-5|TRBD2|TRBV7-2|NA
CASSLAGAGGLETQYF
TGTGCCAGCAGCTTAGCCGGAGCGGGGGGCCTAGAGACCCAGTACTTC
>TRBJ1-2|NA|TRBV27|NA
CASSSSGGYGYTF
TGTGCCAGCAGTTCCTCGGGGGGCTATGGCTACACCTTC
>TRBJ1-5|TRBD1|TRBV9|many
CASSAEGAGNQPQHF
TGTGCCAGCAGCGCCGAGGGGGCTGGCAATCAGCCCCAGCATTTT
>TRBJ1-1|NA|TRBV5-6|once
CASSLGVNTEAFF
TGTGCCAGCAGCTTGGGCGTGAACACTGAAGCTTTCTTT
>TRBJ2-3|NA|TRBV7-6|NA
CASSSRVERSIPTQYF
TGTGCCAGCAGCTCCCGGGTTGAGCGTTCTATCCCGACGCAGTATTTT
>TRBJ2-5|NA|TRBV4-3|NA
CASSQRDGETQYF
TGCGCCAGCAGCCAGAGGGACGGAGAGACCCAGTACTTC
>TRBJ2-3|NA|TRBV4-1|NA
CASSPVGAGKADTQYF
TGCGCCAGCAGCCCCGTGGGGGCGGGGAAGGCAGATACGCAGTATTTT